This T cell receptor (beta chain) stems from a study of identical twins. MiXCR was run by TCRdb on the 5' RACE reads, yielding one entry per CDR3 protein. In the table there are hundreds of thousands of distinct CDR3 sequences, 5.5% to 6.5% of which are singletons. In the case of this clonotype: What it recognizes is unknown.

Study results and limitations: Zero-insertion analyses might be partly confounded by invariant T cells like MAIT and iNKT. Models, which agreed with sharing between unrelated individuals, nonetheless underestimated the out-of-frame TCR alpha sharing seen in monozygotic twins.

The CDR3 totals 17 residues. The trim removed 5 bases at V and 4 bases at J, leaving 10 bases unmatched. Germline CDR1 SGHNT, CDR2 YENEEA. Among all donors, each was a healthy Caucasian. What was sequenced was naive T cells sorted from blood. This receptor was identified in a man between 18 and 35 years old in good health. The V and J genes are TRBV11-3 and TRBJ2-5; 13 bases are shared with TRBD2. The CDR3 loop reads CASSPGPGLAGRETQYF. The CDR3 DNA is TGTGCCAGCAGCCCGGGTCCGGGACTAGCGGGACGAGAGACCCAGTACTTC.